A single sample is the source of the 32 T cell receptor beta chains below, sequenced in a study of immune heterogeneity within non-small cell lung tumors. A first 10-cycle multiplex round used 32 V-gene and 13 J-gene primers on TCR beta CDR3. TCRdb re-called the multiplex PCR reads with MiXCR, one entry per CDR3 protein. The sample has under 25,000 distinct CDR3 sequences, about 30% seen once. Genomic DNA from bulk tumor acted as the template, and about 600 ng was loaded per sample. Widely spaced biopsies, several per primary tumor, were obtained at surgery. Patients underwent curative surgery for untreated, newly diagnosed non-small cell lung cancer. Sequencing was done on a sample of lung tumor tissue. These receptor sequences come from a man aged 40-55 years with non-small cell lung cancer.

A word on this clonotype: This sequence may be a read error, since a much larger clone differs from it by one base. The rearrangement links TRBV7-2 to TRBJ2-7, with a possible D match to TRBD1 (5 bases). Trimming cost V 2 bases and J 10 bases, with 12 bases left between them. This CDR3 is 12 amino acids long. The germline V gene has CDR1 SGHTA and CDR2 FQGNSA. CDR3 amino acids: CASSLMTVDQYF. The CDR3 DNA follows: TGTGCCAGCAGCTTAATGACAGTCGATCAGTACTTC. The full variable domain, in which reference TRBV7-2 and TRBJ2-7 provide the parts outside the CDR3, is GAGVSQSPSNKVTEKGKDVELRCDPISGHTALYWYRQSLGQGLEFLIYFQGNSAPDKSGLPSDRFSAERTGGSVSTLTIQRTQQEDSAVYLCASSLMTVDQYFGPGTRLTVT.

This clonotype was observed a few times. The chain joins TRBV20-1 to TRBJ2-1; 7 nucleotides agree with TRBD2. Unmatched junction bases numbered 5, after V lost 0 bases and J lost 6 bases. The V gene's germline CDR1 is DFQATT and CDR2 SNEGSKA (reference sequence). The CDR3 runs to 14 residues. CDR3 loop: CSARDWWGGNEQFF. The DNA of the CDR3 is TGCAGTGCTAGAGACTGGTGGGGGGGCAATGAGCAGTTCTTC.

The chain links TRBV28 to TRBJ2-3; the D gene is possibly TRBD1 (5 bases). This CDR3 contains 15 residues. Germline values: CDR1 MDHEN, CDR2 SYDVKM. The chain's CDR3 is CVSSFWQGNADTQYF. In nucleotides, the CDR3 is TGTGTTAGCAGTTTCTGGCAGGGAAACGCAGATACGCAGTATTTT.

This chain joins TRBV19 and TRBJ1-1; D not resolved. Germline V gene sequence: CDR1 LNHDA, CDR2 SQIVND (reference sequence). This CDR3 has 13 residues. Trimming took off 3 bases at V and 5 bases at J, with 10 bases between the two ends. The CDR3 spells CASSMSLGTEAFF. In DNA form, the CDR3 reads TGTGCCAGTAGTATGAGTTTGGGGACTGAAGCTTTCTTT.

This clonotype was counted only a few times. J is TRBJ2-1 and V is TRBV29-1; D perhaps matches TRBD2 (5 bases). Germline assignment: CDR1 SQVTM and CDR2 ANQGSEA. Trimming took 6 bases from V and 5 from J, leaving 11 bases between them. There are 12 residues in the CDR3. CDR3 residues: CSVRGGHNEQFF. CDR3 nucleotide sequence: TGCAGCGTGCGCGGAGGACACAATGAGCAGTTCTTC.

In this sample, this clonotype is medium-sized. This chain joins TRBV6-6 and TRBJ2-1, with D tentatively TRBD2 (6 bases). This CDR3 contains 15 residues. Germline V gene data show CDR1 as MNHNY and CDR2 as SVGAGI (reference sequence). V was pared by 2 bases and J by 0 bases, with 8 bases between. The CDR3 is CASSYRRDSYNEQFF. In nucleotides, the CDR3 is TGTGCCAGCAGTTACAGGAGGGACTCCTACAATGAGCAGTTCTTC.

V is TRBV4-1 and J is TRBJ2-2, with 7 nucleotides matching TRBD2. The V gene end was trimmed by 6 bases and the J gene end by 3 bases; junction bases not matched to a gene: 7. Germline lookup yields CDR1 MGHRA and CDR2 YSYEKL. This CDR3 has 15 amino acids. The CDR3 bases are TGCGCCAGCAGACAACGGACTAGGGACACCGGGGAGCTGTTTTTT. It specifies CASRQRTRDTGELFF.

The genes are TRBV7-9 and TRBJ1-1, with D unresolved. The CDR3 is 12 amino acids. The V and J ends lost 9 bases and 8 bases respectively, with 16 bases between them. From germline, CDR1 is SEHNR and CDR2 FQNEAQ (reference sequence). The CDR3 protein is CASDRAEGEAFF. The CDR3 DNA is TGTGCCAGTGACCGGGCAGAGGGCGAAGCTTTCTTT.

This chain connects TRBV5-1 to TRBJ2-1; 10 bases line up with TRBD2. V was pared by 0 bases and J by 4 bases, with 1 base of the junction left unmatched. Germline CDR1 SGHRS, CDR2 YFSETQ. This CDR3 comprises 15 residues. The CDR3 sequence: CASSLGTSGYNEQFF. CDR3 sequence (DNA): TGCGCCAGCAGCTTGGGGACTAGCGGTTACAATGAGCAGTTCTTC.

CDR3 loop: CSARDVTSSYNSPLHF. The CDR3 DNA reads as TGCAGTGCTAGAGATGTTACCAGCTCCTATAATTCACCCCTCCACTTT. The V gene is TRBV20-1, the J gene TRBJ1-6; D ambiguous. This CDR3 has 16 residues. Per the germline V gene, CDR1 is DFQATT and CDR2 is SNEGSKA (reference sequence). The ends were cut back, 0 bases at V and 0 bases at J, with 9 bases in the middle.

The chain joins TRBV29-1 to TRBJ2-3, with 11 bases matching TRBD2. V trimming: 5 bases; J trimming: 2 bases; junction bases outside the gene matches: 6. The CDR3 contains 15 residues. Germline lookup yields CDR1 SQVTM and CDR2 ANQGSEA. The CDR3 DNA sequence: TGCAGCGTTTCCTCGACTAGCGGGAACACAGATACGCAGTATTTT. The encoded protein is CSVSSTSGNTDTQYF.

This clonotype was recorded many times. CDR3 nucleotides: TGTGCCAGCAGTTTAGGGGGCCTTCGAGGCCAGCAGTACTTC. Protein: CASSLGGLRGQQYF. This chain links TRBV12-3 or TRBV12-4 with TRBJ2-7, with D perhaps TRBD1 (5 bases). CDR3 size: 14 residues. Trimming removed 1 base from V and 8 bases from J, with 15 bases in between.

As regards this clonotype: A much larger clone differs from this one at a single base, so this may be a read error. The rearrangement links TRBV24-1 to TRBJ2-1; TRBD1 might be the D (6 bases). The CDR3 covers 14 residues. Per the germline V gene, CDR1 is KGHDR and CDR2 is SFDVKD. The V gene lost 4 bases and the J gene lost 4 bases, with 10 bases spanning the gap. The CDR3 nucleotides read TGTGCCACCAGTGAAACAGGGAATTACAATGAGCAGTTCTTC. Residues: CATSETGNYNEQFF.

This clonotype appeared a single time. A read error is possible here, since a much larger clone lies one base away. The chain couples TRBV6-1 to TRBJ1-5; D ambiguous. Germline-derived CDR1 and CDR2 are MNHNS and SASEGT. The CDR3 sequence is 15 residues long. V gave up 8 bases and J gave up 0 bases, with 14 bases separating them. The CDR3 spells CASQKTLYSNQPQHF. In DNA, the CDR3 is TGTGCCAGCCAGAAGACCCTTTATAGCAATCAGCCCCAGCATTTT.

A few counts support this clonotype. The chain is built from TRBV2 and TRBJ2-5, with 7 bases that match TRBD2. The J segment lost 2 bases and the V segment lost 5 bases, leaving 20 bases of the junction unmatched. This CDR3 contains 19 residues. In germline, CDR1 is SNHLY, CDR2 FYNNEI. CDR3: CASSTPNPLGGGLQETQYF. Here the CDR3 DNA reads TGTGCCAGCAGTACTCCAAACCCACTGGGGGGAGGGCTTCAAGAGACCCAGTACTTC.

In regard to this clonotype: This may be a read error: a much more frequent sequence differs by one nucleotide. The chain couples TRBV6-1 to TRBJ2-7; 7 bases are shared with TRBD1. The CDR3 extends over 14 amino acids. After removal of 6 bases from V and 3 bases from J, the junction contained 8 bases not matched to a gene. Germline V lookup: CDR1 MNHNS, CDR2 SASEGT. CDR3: CASSETGTLYEQYF. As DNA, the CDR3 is TGTGCCAGCAGCGAGACAGGGACGCTCTACGAGCAGTACTTC.

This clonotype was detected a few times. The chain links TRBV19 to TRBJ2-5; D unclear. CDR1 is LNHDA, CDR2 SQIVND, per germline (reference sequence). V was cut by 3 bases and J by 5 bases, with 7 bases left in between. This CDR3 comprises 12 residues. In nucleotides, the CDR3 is TGTGCCAGTAGTATCATGGGGGAGACCCAGTACTTC. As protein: CASSIMGETQYF.

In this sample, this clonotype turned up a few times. The CDR3 reads CASSYAGVEETQYF. The CDR3 DNA is TGTGCCAGCAGTTATGCGGGAGTAGAGGAGACCCAGTACTTC. The chain recombines TRBV6-1 with TRBJ2-5, with TRBD2 matching 7 bases. The CDR3 spans 14 residues. Germline CDR1 MNHNS, CDR2 SASEGT. V was clipped by 5 bases and J by 5 bases; unmatched bases: 8.

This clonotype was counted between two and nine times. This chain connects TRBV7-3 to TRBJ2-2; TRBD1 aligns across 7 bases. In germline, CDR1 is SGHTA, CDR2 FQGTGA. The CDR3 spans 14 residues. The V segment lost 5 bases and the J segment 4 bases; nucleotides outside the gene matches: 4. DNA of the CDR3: TGTGCCAGCAGCCCTGGGACAGCCACCGGGGAGCTGTTTTTT. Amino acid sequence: CASSPGTATGELFF.

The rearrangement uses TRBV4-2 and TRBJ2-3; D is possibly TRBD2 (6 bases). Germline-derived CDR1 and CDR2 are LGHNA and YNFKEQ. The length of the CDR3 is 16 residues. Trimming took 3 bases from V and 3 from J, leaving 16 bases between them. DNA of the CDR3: TGTGCCAGCAGCCAGGGGGACTCAATCGTAACAGATACGCAGTATTTT. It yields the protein CASSQGDSIVTDTQYF.

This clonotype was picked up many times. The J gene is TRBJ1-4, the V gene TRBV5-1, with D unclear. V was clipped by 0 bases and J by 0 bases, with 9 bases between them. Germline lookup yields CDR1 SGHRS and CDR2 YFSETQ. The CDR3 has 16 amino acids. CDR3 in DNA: TGCGCCAGCAGCTTGGCATTTTCCCCAACTAATGAAAAACTGTTTTTT. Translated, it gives CASSLAFSPTNEKLFF.

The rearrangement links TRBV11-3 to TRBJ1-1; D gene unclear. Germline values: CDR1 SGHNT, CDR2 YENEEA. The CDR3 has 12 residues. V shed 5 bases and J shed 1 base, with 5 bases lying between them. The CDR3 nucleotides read TGTGCCAGCAGCGTGTGGAACACTGAAGCTTTCTTT. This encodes CASSVWNTEAFF.

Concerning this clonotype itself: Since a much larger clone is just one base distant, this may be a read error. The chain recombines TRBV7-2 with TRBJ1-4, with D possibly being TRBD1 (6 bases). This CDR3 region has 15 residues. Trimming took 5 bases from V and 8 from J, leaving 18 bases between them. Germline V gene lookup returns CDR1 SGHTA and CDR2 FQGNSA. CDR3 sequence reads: CASSQLARGGEKLFF. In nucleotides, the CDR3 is TGTGCCAGCAGCCAATTGGCCAGGGGTGGCGAAAAACTGTTTTTT.

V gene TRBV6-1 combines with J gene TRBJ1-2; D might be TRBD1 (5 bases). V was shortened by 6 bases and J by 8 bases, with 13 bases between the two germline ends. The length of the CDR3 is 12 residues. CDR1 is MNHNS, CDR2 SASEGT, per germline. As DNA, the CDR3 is TGTGCCAGCAGGATGACAGTGGTCGGCTACACCTTC. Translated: CASRMTVVGYTF.

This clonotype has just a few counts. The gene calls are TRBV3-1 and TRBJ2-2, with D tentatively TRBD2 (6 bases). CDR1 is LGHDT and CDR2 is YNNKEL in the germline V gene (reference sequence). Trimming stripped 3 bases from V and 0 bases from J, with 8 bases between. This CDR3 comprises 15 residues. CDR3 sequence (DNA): TGTGCCAGCAGCCAGGACTACCCGAACACCGGGGAGCTGTTTTTT. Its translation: CASSQDYPNTGELFF. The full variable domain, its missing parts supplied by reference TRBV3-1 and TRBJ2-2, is DTAVSQTPKYLVTQMGNDKSIKCEQNLGHDTMYWYKQDSKKFLKIMFSYNNKELIINETVPNRFSPKSPDKAHLNLHINSLELGDSAVYFCASSQDYPNTGELFFGEGSRLTVL.

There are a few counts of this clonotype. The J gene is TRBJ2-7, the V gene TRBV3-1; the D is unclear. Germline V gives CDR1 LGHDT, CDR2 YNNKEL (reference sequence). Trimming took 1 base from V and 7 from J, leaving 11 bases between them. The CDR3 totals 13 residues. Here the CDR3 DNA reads TGTGCCAGCAGCCAAGTTCTCTCCAGGGAGCAGTACTTC. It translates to CASSQVLSREQYF.

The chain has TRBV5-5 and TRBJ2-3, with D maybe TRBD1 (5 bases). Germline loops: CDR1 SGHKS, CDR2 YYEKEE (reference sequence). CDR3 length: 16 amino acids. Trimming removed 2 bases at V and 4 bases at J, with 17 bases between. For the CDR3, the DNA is TGTGCCAGCAGCTTCCGGCAGGGTATTATCTCAGATACGCAGTATTTT. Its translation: CASSFRQGIISDTQYF.

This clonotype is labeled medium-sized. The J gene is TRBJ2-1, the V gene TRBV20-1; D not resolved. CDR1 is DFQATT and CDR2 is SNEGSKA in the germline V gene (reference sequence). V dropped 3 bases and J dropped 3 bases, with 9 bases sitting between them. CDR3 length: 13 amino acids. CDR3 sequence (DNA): TGCAGTGCTAGCTTCGGCGACTACAATGAGCAGTTCTTC. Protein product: CSASFGDYNEQFF.

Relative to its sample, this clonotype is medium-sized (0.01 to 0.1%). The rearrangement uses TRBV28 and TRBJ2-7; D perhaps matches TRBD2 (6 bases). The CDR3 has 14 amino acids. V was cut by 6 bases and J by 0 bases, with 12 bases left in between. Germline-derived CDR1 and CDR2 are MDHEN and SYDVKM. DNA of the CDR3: TGTGCCAGCAGCATTGGGGGGTCCTCCTACGAGCAGTACTTC. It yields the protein CASSIGGSSYEQYF.

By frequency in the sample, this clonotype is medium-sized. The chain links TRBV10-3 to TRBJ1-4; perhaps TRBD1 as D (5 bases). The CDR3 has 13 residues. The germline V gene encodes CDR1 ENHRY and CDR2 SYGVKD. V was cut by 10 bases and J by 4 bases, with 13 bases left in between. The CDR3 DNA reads TGTGCCACCTCAAGGGGCCATAATGAAAAACTGTTTTTT. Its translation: CATSRGHNEKLFF.

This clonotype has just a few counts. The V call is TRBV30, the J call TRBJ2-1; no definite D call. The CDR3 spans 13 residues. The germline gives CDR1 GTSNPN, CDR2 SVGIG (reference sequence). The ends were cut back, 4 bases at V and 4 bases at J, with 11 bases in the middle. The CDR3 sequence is CAWTPGWYNEQFF. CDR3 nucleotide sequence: TGTGCCTGGACCCCCGGGTGGTACAATGAGCAGTTCTTC.

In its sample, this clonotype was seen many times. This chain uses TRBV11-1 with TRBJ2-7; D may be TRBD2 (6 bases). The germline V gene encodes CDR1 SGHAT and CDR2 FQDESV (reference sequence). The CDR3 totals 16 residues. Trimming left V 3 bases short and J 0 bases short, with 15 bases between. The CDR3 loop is CASSFARSGSSYEQYF. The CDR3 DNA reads TGTGCCAGCAGCTTTGCTCGTTCCGGGAGCTCCTACGAGCAGTACTTC. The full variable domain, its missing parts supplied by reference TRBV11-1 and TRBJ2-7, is EAEVAQSPRYKITEKSQAVAFWCDPISGHATLYWYRQILGQGPELLVQFQDESVVDDSQLPKDRFSAERLKGVDSTLKIQPAELGDSAMYLCASSFARSGSSYEQYFGPGTRLTVT.